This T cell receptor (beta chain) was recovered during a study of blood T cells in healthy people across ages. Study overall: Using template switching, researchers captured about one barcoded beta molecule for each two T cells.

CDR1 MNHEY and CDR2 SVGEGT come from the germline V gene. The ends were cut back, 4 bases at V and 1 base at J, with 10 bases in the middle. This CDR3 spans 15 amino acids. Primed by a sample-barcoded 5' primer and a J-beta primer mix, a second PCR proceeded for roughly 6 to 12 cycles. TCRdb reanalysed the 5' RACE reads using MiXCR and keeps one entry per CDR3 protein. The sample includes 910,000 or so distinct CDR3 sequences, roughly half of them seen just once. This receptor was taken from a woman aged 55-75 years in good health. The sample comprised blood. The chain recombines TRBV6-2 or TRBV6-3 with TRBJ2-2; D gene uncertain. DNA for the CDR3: TGTGCCAGCAGTTCCCAGCGCAAGAACACCGGGGAGCTGTTTTTT. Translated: CASSSQRKNTGELFF.